The subject of this entry is one T cell receptor (beta chain). This specimen comes from a study of long-term antiretroviral therapy in people with HIV. This CDR3 has 17 amino acids. Germline V gene data show CDR1 as MGHRA and CDR2 as YSYEKL. With V trimmed by 0 bases and J by 5 bases, 8 bases remained unmatched. The immunoSEQ assay was v3.0, run at survey level. Sequencing used immunoSEQ multiplex PCR; TCRdb keeps in-frame clones, though not all of them. Here the sample spans approximately 17,000 clones, around 74% being singletons. The sequence came from a man aged 25 to 40 with HIV. The material was unsorted PBMCs, obtained 2.1 to 2.2 years before starting antiretroviral therapy. The chain is built from TRBV4-1 and TRBJ2-1, with 9 bases identical to TRBD2. The CDR3 reads CASSQDSASGINNEQFF. CDR3 nucleotides: TGCGCCAGCAGCCAAGATTCGGCTAGCGGGATCAACAATGAGCAGTTCTTC.